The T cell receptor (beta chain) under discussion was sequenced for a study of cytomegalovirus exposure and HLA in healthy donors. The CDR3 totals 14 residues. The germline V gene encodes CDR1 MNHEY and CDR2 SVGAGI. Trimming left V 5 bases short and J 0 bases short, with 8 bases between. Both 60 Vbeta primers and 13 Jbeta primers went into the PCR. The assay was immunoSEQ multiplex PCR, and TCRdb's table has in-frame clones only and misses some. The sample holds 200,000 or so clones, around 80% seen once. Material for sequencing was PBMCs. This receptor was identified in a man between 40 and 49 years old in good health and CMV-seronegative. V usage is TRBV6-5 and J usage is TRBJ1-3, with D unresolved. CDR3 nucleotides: TGTGCCAGCAGTCCAGGCAACTCTGGAAACACCATATATTTT. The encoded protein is CASSPGNSGNTIYF.